Below are 32 T cell receptor beta chains sequenced from a single sample in a study of T-cell memory formation after mild COVID-19. TCRdb independently ran MiXCR on the 5' RACE reads; one entry per CDR3 protein. Among roughly 260,000 distinct CDR3 sequences listed, roughly 15% were seen once. Specimen: PBMCs or a T cell subset sorted from them (not recorded which). These TCRs come from a man younger than 35 who had mild COVID-19 (a few samples of this study predate the infection). Cell type and time point are not known.

The chain joins TRBV19 to TRBJ1-1; D may be TRBD1 (6 bases). Germline loops: CDR1 LNHDA, CDR2 SQIVND (reference sequence). This CDR3 region has 15 residues. The germline V and J ends were trimmed by 3 bases and 1 base, with 12 bases remaining between them. The CDR3, as DNA: TGTGCCAGTAGTATGGGTAGGGGGTGGAACACTGAAGCTTTCTTT. Protein: CASSMGRGWNTEAFF.

The V and J genes are TRBV30 and TRBJ2-7; D gene uncertain. Per the germline V gene, CDR1 is GTSNPN and CDR2 is SVGIG (reference sequence). The CDR3 has 11 residues. The germline V and J ends were trimmed by 5 bases and 1 base, with 6 bases remaining between them. CDR3 in DNA: TGTGCCTGGGGAAGATCCTACGAGCAGTACTTC. It specifies CAWGRSYEQYF.

In its sample, this clonotype was seen a few times. The rearrangement joins TRBV10-3 to TRBJ1-5; 12 nucleotides line up with TRBD1. The CDR3 consists of 16 residues. Germline loops: CDR1 ENHRY, CDR2 SYGVKD. V gave up 0 bases and J gave up 6 bases; unmatched junction bases: 3. The CDR3 loop reads CAISESGTGGFQPQHF. Written as DNA, the CDR3 is TGTGCCATCAGTGAGTCTGGGACAGGGGGCTTTCAGCCCCAGCATTTT.

This clonotype was counted only a few times. The chain is built from TRBV12-3 or TRBV12-4 and TRBJ1-3, with 7 bases that match TRBD1. The CDR3 has 15 residues. Germline trimming cut 2 bases from V and 2 bases from J; bases unmatched to any gene: 3. The CDR3 region is CASSLRTGAGNTIYF. The CDR3 bases are TGTGCCAGCAGTTTAAGGACAGGAGCTGGAAACACCATATATTTT.

The chain combines TRBV5-1 with TRBJ2-7; D perhaps matches TRBD2 (7 bases). The V gene lost 2 bases and the J gene lost 0 bases, with 12 bases spanning the gap. Per the germline V gene, CDR1 is SGHRS and CDR2 is YFSETQ. The CDR3 has 15 amino acids. The CDR3 nucleotides read TGCGCCAGCAGCTTTGGAGGGGGGGCCTCCTACGAGCAGTACTTC. Its protein is CASSFGGGASYEQYF.

This clonotype was observed a few times. The chain has TRBV7-2 and TRBJ2-1; 13 nucleotides align to TRBD2. Trimming at V came to 5 bases and at J to 8 bases, leaving 12 bases not matched to a gene. Germline V gives CDR1 SGHTA, CDR2 FQGNSA. The CDR3 is 17 residues long. In DNA form, the CDR3 reads TGTGCCAGCAGCCTCCGACTAGCGGGGGGCGGGGTGGATGAGCAGTTCTTC. Protein: CASSLRLAGGGVDEQFF. Complete variable domain (other parts from reference TRBV7-2 and TRBJ2-1): GAGVSQSPSNKVTEKGKDVELRCDPISGHTALYWYRQSLGQGLEFLIYFQGNSAPDKSGLPSDRFSAERTGGSVSTLTIQRTQQEDSAVYLCASSLRLAGGGVDEQFFGPGTRLTVL.

The V gene is TRBV20-1, the J gene TRBJ2-2; 8 bases line up with TRBD1. With V trimmed by 3 bases and J by 3 bases, 3 bases remained unmatched. The CDR3 contains 14 residues. Germline assignment: CDR1 DFQATT and CDR2 SNEGSKA (reference sequence). This chain's CDR3 is CSASLDRDTGELFF. DNA of the CDR3: TGCAGTGCTAGTCTGGACAGGGACACCGGGGAGCTGTTTTTT.

This sequence joins TRBV12-3 or TRBV12-4 and TRBJ2-2, with D possibly TRBD1 on 6 matching bases. This CDR3 comprises 14 residues. Trimming cost V 8 bases and J 4 bases, with 14 bases left between them. This chain's CDR3 is CASQDGTLTGELFF. DNA for the CDR3: TGTGCCAGCCAAGACGGGACACTCACCGGGGAGCTGTTTTTT.

This chain links TRBV7-3 with TRBJ2-5; D gene uncertain. CDR1 is SGHTA, CDR2 FQGTGA, per germline. Trimming cost V 3 bases and J 5 bases, with 7 bases left between them. The CDR3 runs 12 residues. DNA for the CDR3: TGTGCCAGCAGCTTCTTCGGGGAGACCCAGTACTTC. Protein: CASSFFGETQYF.

This clonotype occurred a few times. The rearrangement joins TRBV10-3 to TRBJ2-7; D remains ambiguous. Trimming removed 0 bases from V and 2 bases from J, with 8 bases in between. Germline loops: CDR1 ENHRY, CDR2 SYGVKD. This CDR3 comprises 14 residues. CDR3: CAISESGRAYEQYV. The CDR3 DNA sequence: TGTGCCATCAGTGAGTCGGGTCGCGCCTACGAGCAGTACGTC.

This clonotype was observed at least ten times. The chain has TRBV5-1 and TRBJ2-5, with 8 bases identical to TRBD2. The CDR3 has 14 amino acids. Germline lookup yields CDR1 SGHRS and CDR2 YFSETQ. The V and J ends lost 4 bases and 5 bases, in that order; junction bases with no gene match: 7. CDR3 sequence: CASSPSGGMETQYF. The CDR3 DNA follows: TGCGCCAGCAGCCCGAGCGGGGGAATGGAGACCCAGTACTTC.

This clonotype has just a few counts. An end of the junction does not agree with germline; a read error may underlie this. The rearrangement uses TRBV5-1 and TRBJ1-1; no firm D call. This CDR3 comprises 14 residues. CDR1 is SGHRS, CDR2 YFSETQ, per germline. The CDR3 sequence is CASRLGTENTEAFF. The DNA of the CDR3 is TGCGCCAGCAGGTTGGGCACAGAAAACACTGAAGCTTTCTTT.

This clonotype has a handful of counts. The chain carries TRBV2 and TRBJ2-7; 7 nucleotides align to TRBD2. Germline-derived CDR1 and CDR2 are SNHLY and FYNNEI. V shed 2 bases, J shed 3 bases, and the junction held 4 bases outside the gene matches. This CDR3 has 14 residues. CDR3 nucleotide sequence: TGTGCCAGCAGTGAAAGTGGGGGGGGCTACGAGCAGTACGTC. It yields the protein CASSESGGGYEQYV.

This sequence joins TRBV7-2 and TRBJ2-2; maybe TRBD2 (6 bases). CDR1 SGHTA and CDR2 FQGNSA come from the germline V gene. The CDR3 consists of 17 residues. Trimming cost V 5 bases and J 2 bases, with 18 bases left between them. For the CDR3, the DNA is TGTGCCAGCAGCCCCCCCTGGGGGACTTCAAACACCGGGGAGCTGTTTTTT. Translation: CASSPPWGTSNTGELFF.

There are a few counts of this clonotype. The chain couples TRBV12-3 or TRBV12-4 to TRBJ2-3, with D maybe TRBD2 (7 bases). The V gene lost 6 bases and the J gene lost 4 bases, with 20 bases spanning the gap. The CDR3 extends over 16 amino acids. The CDR3 loop reads CASRRRGGGRADTQYF. The CDR3 region has the DNA TGTGCCAGCAGGCGTCGAGGGGGGGGCAGGGCAGATACGCAGTATTTT.

The genes are TRBV28 and TRBJ2-3; D possibly corresponds to TRBD2 (5 bases). Germline CDR1 and CDR2: MDHEN and SYDVKM. Trimming took 3 bases from V and 10 from J, leaving 11 bases between them. The CDR3 is 12 amino acids. CDR3 residues: CASSFRGFAQYF. The CDR3 nucleotides are TGTGCCAGCAGTTTCAGAGGGTTCGCGCAGTATTTT.

The gene calls are TRBV5-1 and TRBJ2-5; D possibly matches TRBD1 or TRBD2 (5 bases each). The germline V gene encodes CDR1 SGHRS and CDR2 YFSETQ. V shed 7 bases and J shed 4 bases, with 14 bases lying between them. The CDR3 loop spans 13 amino acids. CDR3 nucleotides: TGCGCCAGCCATGCTTGGGGACGAGAGACCCAGTACTTC. It yields the protein CASHAWGRETQYF.

This chain links TRBV10-3 with TRBJ2-3, with a tentative D call TRBD1 (6 bases). Germline CDR1 is ENHRY and CDR2 is SYGVKD. CDR3 length: 15 amino acids. V lost 8 bases, J lost 0 bases, and 15 bases lay in between. CDR3 sequence reads: CAIAIQGSSTDTQYF. The DNA for the CDR3 is TGTGCCATCGCTATCCAGGGGTCTAGCACAGATACGCAGTATTTT.

The gene calls are TRBV2 and TRBJ2-7; 8 nucleotides agree with TRBD1. V shed 2 bases and J 1 base; nucleotides not matched to a gene: 7. This CDR3 region has 16 residues. Germline values: CDR1 SNHLY, CDR2 FYNNEI. CDR3 protein: CASSEYRTGLSYEQYF. In nucleotides, the CDR3 is TGTGCCAGCAGTGAATACAGGACAGGGCTTTCCTACGAGCAGTACTTC.

The rearrangement uses TRBV6-5 and TRBJ2-7; D is ambiguous. Deletions cut 0 bases from V and 2 bases from J, with 23 bases between. CDR1 and CDR2 (germline): MNHEY, SVGAGI. This CDR3 is 19 amino acids long. CDR3 protein: CASSYSMSLGRSQTYEQYF. The CDR3 nucleotides read TGTGCCAGCAGTTACTCGATGTCCTTAGGGCGTTCTCAAACCTACGAGCAGTACTTC.

The chain couples TRBV3-1 to TRBJ2-7; no reliable D call. The CDR3 has 14 residues. V lost 5 bases and J lost 0, with 11 bases in between. Germline V CDR1 and CDR2: LGHDT, YNNKEL (reference sequence). CDR3 nucleotide sequence: TGTGCCAGCAGCAAAGGACCCAGCTCCTACGAGCAGTACGTC. It is translated as CASSKGPSSYEQYV.

The chain uses TRBV21-1 and TRBJ1-6; the D call of TRBD1 is as the table states it, not checked on the DNA. TRBV21-1 is designated a pseudogene. The CDR3 is 19 amino acids. CDR3 loop: CASSKLTNQPGQGSSPLHF. DNA for the CDR3: TGTGCCAGCAGCAAATTGACTAATCAACCGGGACAGGGATCTTCACCCCTCCACTTT.

This clonotype was seen repeatedly, ten times or more. This chain joins TRBV12-3 or TRBV12-4 and TRBJ2-3; 8 bases line up with TRBD1. There are 14 residues in the CDR3. Trimming removed 5 bases from V and 6 bases from J; junction bases left unmatched: 7. The CDR3 DNA sequence: TGTGCCAGCAGTCCACAGGGGGTCTCTGATACGCAGTATTTT. Protein: CASSPQGVSDTQYF.

The chain links TRBV7-3 to TRBJ1-1; no clear D. This CDR3 spans 16 amino acids. Trimming left V 2 bases short and J 0 bases short, with 13 bases between. Germline V gives CDR1 SGHTA, CDR2 FQGTGA. In DNA, the CDR3 is TGTGCCAGCAGCTTACGGCAGGCCTTAGTGAACACTGAAGCTTTCTTT. It translates to CASSLRQALVNTEAFF.

V gene TRBV6-2 or TRBV6-3 combines with J gene TRBJ2-7; a weak D match, TRBD1 (5 bases). In germline, CDR1 is MNHEY, CDR2 SVGEGT. The V end was cut by 2 bases, the J end by 0 bases, with 14 bases between. The CDR3 length is 16 residues. The CDR3 sequence is CASSYPRVSGSYEQYF. The CDR3 bases are TGTGCCAGCAGTTACCCCAGGGTATCGGGCTCCTACGAGCAGTACTTC.

This clonotype has more than one count but fewer than ten. The gene calls are TRBV27 and TRBJ2-6; no definite D call. Germline assignment: CDR1 MNHEY and CDR2 SMNVEV (reference sequence). The CDR3 has 16 amino acids. V lost 0 bases, J lost 4 bases, and 10 bases lay in between. DNA of the CDR3: TGTGCCAGCAGTTTATCCAGACGGTCCGGGGCCAACGTCCTGACTTTC. Translation gives CASSLSRRSGANVLTF. The whole variable domain, remainder taken from reference TRBV27 and TRBJ2-6, is EAQVTQNPRYLITVTGKKLTVTCSQNMNHEYMSWYRQDPGLGLRQIYYSMNVEVTDKGDVPEGYKVSRKEKRNFPLILESPSPNQTSLYFCASSLSRRSGANVLTFGAGSRLTVL.

This clonotype was seen a handful of times. This chain links TRBV19 with TRBJ2-3; 9 nucleotides align to TRBD2. The ends lost 6 bases at V and 6 bases at J; junction bases unmatched: 1. Germline V gene sequence: CDR1 LNHDA, CDR2 SQIVND (reference sequence). This CDR3 comprises 12 residues. CDR3 residues: CASRLAGDTQYF. CDR3 coding DNA: TGTGCCAGTAGGCTAGCGGGGGATACGCAGTATTTT.

The chain recombines TRBV27 with TRBJ2-1; D is perhaps TRBD2 (6 bases). Deletions cut 5 bases from V and 9 bases from J, with 14 bases between. Looked up from germline, CDR1 is MNHEY and CDR2 is SMNVEV (reference sequence). The CDR3 spans 13 residues. CDR3 amino acids: CASSVLALAEQFF. The CDR3 nucleotides read TGTGCCAGCAGTGTCCTAGCGTTGGCTGAGCAGTTCTTC.

The chain is built from TRBV14 and TRBJ2-3, with a possible D match to TRBD2 (7 bases). Trimming left V 2 bases short and J 5 bases short, with 17 bases between. CDR1 is SGHDN, CDR2 FVKESK, per germline. The CDR3 contains 16 residues. The DNA for the CDR3 is TGTGCCAGCAGCCAAATTGAGGGGGGGCCAGGAGATACGCAGTATTTT. It yields the protein CASSQIEGGPGDTQYF.

This clonotype was observed a few times. The V gene is TRBV20-1, the J gene TRBJ1-5; D not certain. This CDR3 is 12 amino acids long. V lost 3 bases to trimming and J lost 3 bases, with 6 bases between them. Germline V gene lookup returns CDR1 DFQATT and CDR2 SNEGSKA (reference sequence). The CDR3 loop reads CSARTSNQPQHF. CDR3 DNA sequence: TGCAGTGCTAGGACCTCCAATCAGCCCCAGCATTTT.

V gene TRBV4-2 combines with J gene TRBJ1-4; 9 positions agree with TRBD1. Germline V gene sequence: CDR1 LGHNA, CDR2 YNFKEQ. This CDR3 is 18 amino acids long. V shed 2 bases and J 6 bases; nucleotides not matched to a gene: 13. The CDR3 region has the DNA TGTGCCAGCAGCCAACTTCTCCGGACAGGGGTTTCGGATGAAAAACTGTTTTTT. Translated: CASSQLLRTGVSDEKLFF.

This clonotype turned up a few times. The chain has TRBV7-3 and TRBJ1-5; D ambiguous. The CDR3 totals 13 residues. Trimming removed 5 bases from V and 3 bases from J, with 8 bases in between. Germline V CDR1 and CDR2: SGHTA, FQGTGA. CDR3 protein: CASSREINQPQHF. The CDR3 DNA follows: TGTGCCAGCAGCCGGGAAATCAATCAGCCCCAGCATTTT.